This entry lists 20 T cell receptor beta chains sequenced from one sample in a study of T-cell memory formation after mild COVID-19. TCRdb reprocessed the 5' RACE reads via MiXCR and lists one record per CDR3 protein. The data contain a few hundred thousand distinct CDR3 sequences, 20% to 25% of them singletons. Specimen: PBMCs or a T cell subset sorted from them (not recorded which). These receptors all stem from an adult woman who had mild COVID-19 (a few samples of this study predate the infection). Cell type and time point are not known.

The chain joins TRBV29-1 to TRBJ1-5; no clear D. The CDR3 length is 14 residues. Trimming stripped 4 bases from V and 5 bases from J, with 15 bases between. Germline values: CDR1 SQVTM, CDR2 ANQGSEA. This chain's CDR3 is CSVAIGNGDQPQHF. CDR3 DNA sequence: TGCAGCGTTGCCATCGGGAACGGGGATCAGCCCCAGCATTTT.

The sample holds many counts of this clonotype. This sequence joins TRBV7-8 and TRBJ2-1; D remains ambiguous. This CDR3 contains 12 residues. Trimming removed 0 bases from V and 9 bases from J, with 6 bases in between. The germline V gene has CDR1 SGHVS and CDR2 FQNEAQ. The CDR3 DNA reads TGTGCCAGCAGCTTAGCAGCGCCTGAGCAGTTCTTC. It specifies CASSLAAPEQFF.

In this sample, this clonotype turned up many times. The chain links TRBV5-1 to TRBJ2-2, with D unclear. From germline, CDR1 is SGHRS and CDR2 YFSETQ. Trimming pared 0 bases from V and 6 bases from J, leaving 9 bases between. The CDR3 length is 14 residues. CDR3 sequence: CASSLEVGAGELFF. The CDR3 DNA reads as TGCGCCAGCAGCTTGGAAGTAGGAGCCGGGGAGCTGTTTTTT.

The CDR3 DNA reads TGTGCCAGCAGCTTTTGGACTAGCGGGTGGTCTCGCGGAGAGCAGTTCTTC. This encodes CASSFWTSGWSRGEQFF. The chain uses TRBV7-9 and TRBJ2-1; 11 bases agree with TRBD2. Trimming removed 3 bases from V and 10 bases from J; junction bases left unmatched: 14. Per germline, CDR1 SEHNR and CDR2 FQNEAQ (reference sequence). The CDR3 loop spans 17 amino acids. Using reference TRBV7-9 and TRBJ2-1 for the parts outside the CDR3, the full variable domain is DTGVSQNPRHKITKRGQNVTFRCDPISEHNRLYWYRQTLGQGPEFLTYFQNEAQLEKSRLLSDRFSAERPKGSFSTLEIQRTEQGDSAMYLCASSFWTSGWSRGEQFFGPGTRLTVL.

V gene TRBV2 combines with J gene TRBJ2-7, with D maybe TRBD2 (7 bases). The ends were cut back, 8 bases at V and 0 bases at J, with 11 bases in the middle. CDR1 is SNHLY and CDR2 is FYNNEI in the germline V gene. This CDR3 region has 13 residues. The CDR3 loop is CASGLGGSYEQYF. The CDR3 coding sequence is TGTGCCAGCGGACTAGGGGGCTCCTACGAGCAGTACTTC. The full variable domain, with the rest looked up from reference TRBV2 and TRBJ2-7, is EPEVTQTPSHQVTQMGQEVILRCVPISNHLYFYWYRQILGQKVEFLVSFYNNEISEKSEIFDDQFSVERPDGSNFTLKIRSTKLEDSAMYFCASGLGGSYEQYFGPGTRLTVT.

A note on this clonotype: The junction departs from germline at one end; a sequencing error may be responsible. This chain links TRBV27 with TRBJ2-2, with unresolved D. The CDR3 has 13 residues. Per germline, CDR1 MNHEY and CDR2 SMNVEV (reference sequence). The CDR3 protein is CASSFLDTVELFF. The CDR3 bases are TGTGCCAGCAGTTTCCTCGATACCGTGGAGCTGTTTTTT.

There are many counts of this clonotype. The CDR3 coding sequence is TGTGCCATCAGCCTGGACAGCTCCTACGAGCAGTACTTC. Translating it yields CAISLDSSYEQYF. The chain is built from TRBV10-3 and TRBJ2-7, with TRBD1 as a possible D gene (6 bases). Germline CDR1 is ENHRY and CDR2 is SYGVKD. This CDR3 spans 13 amino acids. V was pared by 6 bases and J by 0 bases, with 9 bases between.

In its sample, this clonotype was seen once. The chain joins TRBV2 to TRBJ2-5, with 12 bases fitting TRBD2. The germline V gene encodes CDR1 SNHLY and CDR2 FYNNEI. CDR3 size: 15 residues. The V segment lost 4 bases and the J segment 4 bases; nucleotides outside the gene matches: 4. As DNA, the CDR3 is TGTGCCAGCAGTGGACTAGCGGGAGAGGGAGAGACCCAGTACTTC. Translation: CASSGLAGEGETQYF. The variable domain in full, completed from reference TRBV2 and TRBJ2-5, reads EPEVTQTPSHQVTQMGQEVILRCVPISNHLYFYWYRQILGQKVEFLVSFYNNEISEKSEIFDDQFSVERPDGSNFTLKIRSTKLEDSAMYFCASSGLAGEGETQYFGPGTRLLVL.

This clonotype was recorded a few times. The CDR3 spells CASRNIGTSGLYEQYF. The CDR3 bases are TGTGCCAGCAGAAACATCGGGACTAGCGGGTTATACGAGCAGTACTTC. The chain carries TRBV12-3 or TRBV12-4 and TRBJ2-7; 12 bases line up with TRBD2. This CDR3 has 16 residues. V gave up 6 bases and J gave up 4 bases; unmatched junction bases: 10.

This clonotype was picked up many times. Its ends do not fully match the called genes, so a read error is possible. The chain employs TRBV12-3 or TRBV12-4 and TRBJ2-7, with D perhaps matching TRBD2 (6 bases). The CDR3 totals 14 residues. The CDR3 protein is CASSLGAGPYEQYF. The CDR3 DNA follows: TGCGCCAGCAGCTTGGGAGCGGGCCCTTACGAGCAGTACTTC.

V is TRBV18 and J is TRBJ2-3; the D gene could be TRBD1 or TRBD2 (7 bases each). V was trimmed by 4 bases and J by 6 bases, leaving 17 bases between them. Looked up from germline, CDR1 is KGHSH and CDR2 is LQKENI. The CDR3 has 15 residues. The CDR3 here is CASSRDSGTRDTQYF. CDR3 nucleotides: TGTGCCAGCTCACGGGACAGCGGGACTCGGGATACGCAGTATTTT.

The chain couples TRBV19 to TRBJ2-1; D assignment may be TRBD1 or TRBD2 (6 bases each). The CDR3 runs 13 residues. Germline values: CDR1 LNHDA, CDR2 SQIVND (reference sequence). Trimming left V 6 bases short and J 7 bases short, with 13 bases between. CDR3 coding DNA: TGTGCCAGTAGGAGGGTAGGGGGGAATGAGCAGTTCTTC. It translates to CASRRVGGNEQFF.

The V and J genes are TRBV4-2 and TRBJ2-3; unclear D gene. Germline loops: CDR1 LGHNA, CDR2 YNFKEQ. The CDR3 runs 13 residues. V was shortened by 4 bases and J by 4 bases, with 9 bases between the two germline ends. The CDR3 spells CASSPDWADTQYF. The CDR3 DNA reads TGTGCCAGCAGCCCCGACTGGGCAGATACGCAGTATTTT.

This clonotype appeared a single time. The rearrangement uses TRBV5-4 and TRBJ2-3, with 11 bases that match TRBD2. The CDR3 runs to 16 residues. Germline trimming cut 0 bases from V and 8 bases from J; bases unmatched to any gene: 8. Germline V gives CDR1 SGHNT, CDR2 YYREEE (reference sequence). The CDR3 nucleotides are TGTGCCAGCAGCTTGGCGGTAGCGGGAGGGAGAGGTACGCAGTATTTT. Encoded protein: CASSLAVAGGRGTQYF.

The chain uses TRBV4-1 and TRBJ2-7; TRBD1 matches 7 bases. V lost 0 bases to trimming and J lost 5 bases; unmatched junction nucleotides: 22. CDR3 length: 20 amino acids. Germline V lookup: CDR1 MGHRA, CDR2 YSYEKL. The CDR3 DNA reads TGCGCCAGCAGCCAAGAAAGTACCGGACAGGATCAGTACCGCTTGGACGAGCAGTACTTC. The encoded protein is CASSQESTGQDQYRLDEQYF.

This clonotype has more than one count but fewer than ten. V is TRBV4-1 and J is TRBJ2-7, with TRBD2 identical over 12 bases. This CDR3 region has 16 residues. Trimming took 4 bases from V and 1 from J; bases not matched to a gene: 5. CDR1 MGHRA and CDR2 YSYEKL come from the germline V gene. In DNA, the CDR3 is TGCGCCAGCAGCCCCCAACTAGCGGGGGGATCCTACGAGCAGTACTTC. Its translation is CASSPQLAGGSYEQYF.

The chain carries TRBV18 and TRBJ2-5, with 9 bases lining up with TRBD1. Losses at the gene ends were 8 bases for V and 5 bases for J; bases not matched to a gene: 15. The CDR3 loop spans 16 amino acids. Germline CDR1 is KGHSH and CDR2 is LQKENI. The CDR3 here is CASAFGLDRGFETQYF. CDR3 DNA: TGTGCCAGCGCCTTCGGTCTCGACAGGGGGTTTGAGACCCAGTACTTC.

The rearrangement joins TRBV12-3 or TRBV12-4 to TRBJ1-2; 8 bases align to TRBD1. Germline trimming cut 6 bases from V and 4 bases from J; bases unmatched to any gene: 7. The length of the CDR3 is 14 residues. The DNA of the CDR3 is TGTGCCAGCAGCCTCCATCAGGGGGCCTATGGCTACACCTTC. It codes for CASSLHQGAYGYTF.

The gene calls are TRBV7-9 and TRBJ1-1; D not certain. Germline V gene lookup returns CDR1 SEHNR and CDR2 FQNEAQ (reference sequence). V gave up 6 bases and J gave up 5 bases, with 10 bases separating them. This CDR3 is built from 12 residues. The CDR3 nucleotides read TGTGCCAGCAGGGGAGGATGGACTGAAGCTTTCTTT. This gives the protein CASRGGWTEAFF.

CDR3: CASSLQPEEAFF. CDR3 bases: TGTGCCAGCAGTTTACAGCCCGAGGAAGCTTTCTTT. The chain employs TRBV12-3 or TRBV12-4 and TRBJ1-1; D gene uncertain. V lost 2 bases to trimming and J lost 8 bases, with 9 bases between them. The CDR3 extends over 12 amino acids.